Following are 18 T cell receptor beta chains from one sample sequenced in a study of cytomegalovirus exposure and HLA in healthy donors. This PCR relied on a set of 60 Vbeta primers and 13 Jbeta primers. Measured with immunoSEQ multiplex PCR; TCRdb has only the in-frame clones, and not every one. The sample has over 150,000 clones, 77% seen once. The specimen was PBMCs. These receptors all stem from a woman aged 55-70 years in good health and CMV-seropositive.

The chain links TRBV5-4 to TRBJ1-1, with D unresolved. The germline gives CDR1 SGHNT, CDR2 YYREEE (reference sequence). The length of the CDR3 is 13 residues. V was pared by 0 bases and J by 6 bases, with 9 bases between. CDR3 residues: CASSLDRVSEAFF. CDR3 sequence (DNA): TGTGCCAGCAGCTTGGACAGAGTCTCTGAAGCTTTCTTT.

V usage is TRBV11-1 and J usage is TRBJ2-1, with TRBD1 matching over 8 bases. The V segment lost 5 bases and the J segment 7 bases; nucleotides outside the gene matches: 10. Germline V gives CDR1 SGHAT, CDR2 FQDESV (reference sequence). This CDR3 spans 15 amino acids. The CDR3, as DNA: TGTGCCAGCAGCCCCCGGGACAGGTCGAATAATGAGCAGTTCTTC. The encoded protein is CASSPRDRSNNEQFF.

The gene calls are TRBV29-1 and TRBJ2-7; D is perhaps TRBD1 (6 bases). The V end lost 5 bases, the J end lost 0 bases, and 14 bases lay between the germline ends. This CDR3 contains 14 residues. The germline V gene has CDR1 SQVTM and CDR2 ANQGSEA. CDR3 loop: CSVSLQGNSYEQYF. The CDR3 DNA follows: TGCAGCGTTAGCCTCCAGGGGAACTCCTACGAGCAGTACTTC.

This sequence joins TRBV27 and TRBJ1-5; 7 bases are a match to TRBD1. The CDR3 runs 18 residues. The J segment lost 1 base and the V segment lost 5 bases, leaving 14 bases of the junction unmatched. Germline V gene sequence: CDR1 MNHEY, CDR2 SMNVEV (reference sequence). The CDR3 loop is CASSPLDRVRSSNQPQHF. CDR3 bases: TGTGCCAGCAGTCCATTAGACAGGGTAAGATCGAGCAATCAGCCCCAGCATTTT.

This clone was seen more than once but under ten times. The genes are TRBV9 and TRBJ1-4, with 7 nucleotides matching TRBD1. This CDR3 is 15 amino acids long. The germline gives CDR1 SGDLS, CDR2 YYNGEE. With 4 bases clipped from V and 2 bases from J, the junction kept 5 bases outside the gene matches. CDR3 region: CASSFRTGTNEKLFF. The CDR3 DNA follows: TGTGCCAGCAGCTTCAGGACAGGTACTAATGAAAAACTGTTTTTT.

The V gene is TRBV7-3, the J gene TRBJ2-1; TRBD1 matches at 8 bases. This CDR3 has 11 residues. After removal of 5 bases from V and 12 bases from J, the junction contained 3 bases not matched to a gene. From germline, CDR1 is SGHTA and CDR2 FQGTGA. CDR3 nucleotide sequence: TGTGCCAGCAGCCCCGGGACAGGGCAGTTCTTC. Protein product: CASSPGTGQFF.

The chain carries TRBV14 and TRBJ2-2; 7 bases fit TRBD2. Germline loops: CDR1 SGHDN, CDR2 FVKESK. This CDR3 has 18 amino acids. V lost 3 bases to trimming and J lost 0 bases; unmatched junction nucleotides: 10. As DNA, the CDR3 is TGTGCCAGCAGCCAGCTCATGCCCGGGACTACGAACACCGGGGAGCTGTTTTTT. It specifies CASSQLMPGTTNTGELFF.

In DNA form, the CDR3 reads TGTGCCATGGGACAGGGTTACAACAATGAGCAGTTCTTC. This sequence encodes CAMGQGYNNEQFF. The chain combines TRBV7-9 with TRBJ2-1; 9 nucleotides line up with TRBD1. The CDR3 is 13 residues long. Germline CDR1 SEHNR, CDR2 FQNEAQ (reference sequence). V lost 10 bases to trimming and J lost 5 bases; unmatched junction nucleotides: 6.

This chain joins TRBV30 and TRBJ2-1, with D possibly TRBD1 on 5 matching bases. The CDR3 extends over 13 amino acids. V was pared by 0 bases and J by 9 bases, with 12 bases between. Germline CDR1 is GTSNPN and CDR2 is SVGIG (reference sequence). The CDR3 nucleotides read TGTGCCTGGAGTGTACAGGCGATTCCTGAGCAGTTCTTC. Translation: CAWSVQAIPEQFF.

The V call is TRBV5-4, the J call TRBJ1-1, with TRBD1 matching over 9 bases. The CDR3 length is 17 residues. V dropped 0 bases and J dropped 2; count of bases not matched to a gene: 8. Germline CDR1 SGHNT, CDR2 YYREEE (reference sequence). The CDR3 sequence is CASSLGGQGPTNTEAFF. The DNA for the CDR3 is TGTGCCAGCAGCTTGGGGGGACAGGGACCTACTAACACTGAAGCTTTCTTT.

The rearrangement links TRBV7-9 to TRBJ1-5; perhaps TRBD1 as D (5 bases). The V end was cut by 3 bases, the J end by 7 bases, with 7 bases between. Germline V lookup: CDR1 SEHNR, CDR2 FQNEAQ (reference sequence). The CDR3 consists of 12 residues. CDR3 protein: CASSLGGQPQHF. Written as DNA, the CDR3 is TGTGCCAGCAGCTTGGGGGGGCAGCCCCAGCATTTT.

This clone came up a few times. The chain carries TRBV19 and TRBJ1-2; possibly TRBD1 for D (5 bases). V was clipped by 6 bases and J by 1 base, with 18 bases between them. Germline V gene data show CDR1 as LNHDA and CDR2 as SQIVND (reference sequence). The CDR3 runs 16 residues. CDR3 DNA: TGTGCCAGTAGGCTGGCAGGGATTCTAGGTAACTATGGCTACACCTTC. It translates to CASRLAGILGNYGYTF.

The chain uses TRBV7-9 and TRBJ1-2; 9 bases align to TRBD1. V was pared by 5 bases and J by 3 bases, with 4 bases of the junction left unmatched. Germline V CDR1 and CDR2: SEHNR, FQNEAQ (reference sequence). This CDR3 is built from 14 residues. CDR3 in amino acids: CASSLDRGDYGYTF. In DNA form, the CDR3 reads TGTGCCAGCAGCCTAGACAGGGGGGACTATGGCTACACCTTC.

The V and J genes are TRBV5-1 and TRBJ1-2; D is unresolved. V lost 8 bases, J lost 6 bases, and 14 bases lay in between. Germline values: CDR1 SGHRS, CDR2 YFSETQ. The CDR3 loop spans 12 amino acids. CDR3 amino acids: CASRKVGDGYTF. In DNA form, the CDR3 reads TGCGCCAGTAGAAAGGTGGGCGATGGCTACACCTTC.

This clone came up a few times. Other DNA sequences in the sample encode the same CDR3. The chain joins TRBV5-1 to TRBJ1-1; 8 bases agree with TRBD1. Germline CDR1 reads SGHRS; CDR2 reads YFSETQ. Trimming cost V 4 bases and J 1 base; bases outside gene matches: 3. This CDR3 comprises 14 residues. DNA for the CDR3: TGCGCCAGCAGCACCGGACAGGGGAACACTGAAGCTTTCTTT. Its protein is CASSTGQGNTEAFF.

The chain couples TRBV5-4 to TRBJ2-3, with 10 bases lining up with TRBD2. The germline V gene has CDR1 SGHNT and CDR2 YYREEE (reference sequence). CDR3 size: 16 residues. Losses at the gene ends were 3 bases for V and 1 base for J; bases not matched to a gene: 5. The CDR3 loop reads CASSSTSGLGTDTQYF. The CDR3 DNA sequence: TGTGCCAGCAGCTCGACTAGCGGGTTGGGCACAGATACGCAGTATTTT. The complete variable domain, with remaining parts taken from reference TRBV5-4 and TRBJ2-3, reads ETGVTQSPTHLIKTRGQQVTLRCSSQSGHNTVSWYQQALGQGPQFIFQYYREEENGRGNFPPRFSGLQFPNYSSELNVNALELDDSALYLCASSSTSGLGTDTQYFGPGTRLTVL.

The chain uses TRBV9 and TRBJ1-3, with D possibly being TRBD1 (5 bases). The V end lost 7 bases, the J end lost 4 bases, and 12 bases lay between the germline ends. Germline loops: CDR1 SGDLS, CDR2 YYNGEE. CDR3 size: 13 residues. This CDR3 reads CASSTELGNTIYF. In nucleotides, the CDR3 is TGTGCCAGCTCGACAGAATTAGGAAACACCATATATTTT. The variable domain in full, with the rest retrieved from reference TRBV9 and TRBJ1-3, is DSGVTQTPKHLITATGQRVTLRCSPRSGDLSVYWYQQSLDQGLQFLIQYYNGEERAKGNILERFSAQQFPDLHSELNLSSLELGDSALYFCASSTELGNTIYFGEGSWLTVV.

This clone was counted a single time. V and J are TRBV11-1 and TRBJ2-1; D is possibly TRBD2 (6 bases). Germline V CDR1 and CDR2: SGHAT, FQDESV (reference sequence). V lost 3 bases, J lost 5 bases, and 17 bases lay in between. The CDR3 loop spans 16 amino acids. This CDR3 is CASSLERAGLDNEQFF. The CDR3 region has the DNA TGTGCCAGCAGCTTGGAGCGGGCGGGCCTAGACAATGAGCAGTTCTTC. Full variable domain (remainder filled in from reference TRBV11-1 and TRBJ2-1): EAEVAQSPRYKITEKSQAVAFWCDPISGHATLYWYRQILGQGPELLVQFQDESVVDDSQLPKDRFSAERLKGVDSTLKIQPAELGDSAMYLCASSLERAGLDNEQFFGPGTRLTVL.